The 9 T cell receptor beta chains below were found in one sample sequenced in a study of blood T cell repertoires in COVID-19. The repertoire was sequenced with immunoSEQ multiplex PCR; TCRdb's copy has only in-frame clones and lacks some. The table shows about 400,000 clones, with roughly 88% occurring only once. Sequenced: PBMCs or T cells enriched from blood (not recorded which). The receptors here all came from a middle-aged woman with acute COVID-19.

V and J are TRBV18 and TRBJ1-3; D uncertain. V was shortened by 2 bases and J by 2 bases, with 10 bases between the two germline ends. The CDR3 runs to 15 residues. Germline V CDR1 and CDR2: KGHSH, LQKENI. The CDR3 protein is CASSPSTDTGNTIYF. The DNA for the CDR3 is TGTGCCAGCTCACCATCGACCGACACTGGAAACACCATATATTTT. The whole variable domain, remainder taken from reference TRBV18 and TRBJ1-3, is NAGVMQNPRHLVRRRGQEARLRCSPMKGHSHVYWYRQLPEEGLKFMVYLQKENIIDESGMPKERFSAEFPKEGPSILRIQQVVRGDSAAYFCASSPSTDTGNTIYFGEGSWLTVV.

The V and J genes are TRBV5-1 and TRBJ2-2; 7 bases align to TRBD1. Losses at the gene ends were 4 bases for V and 3 bases for J; bases not matched to a gene: 3. Germline loops: CDR1 SGHRS, CDR2 YFSETQ. The CDR3 is made up of 14 amino acids. In DNA, the CDR3 is TGCGCCAGCAGCCCCGGACAGGACACCGGGGAGCTGTTTTTT. It specifies CASSPGQDTGELFF.

The table lists this clone with a count of one. The chain employs TRBV7-9 and TRBJ2-1, with 8 bases identical to TRBD2. V dropped 3 bases and J dropped 6; count of bases not matched to a gene: 4. This CDR3 has 14 amino acids. Germline assignment: CDR1 SEHNR and CDR2 FQNEAQ (reference sequence). CDR3 DNA sequence: TGTGCCAGCAGCTTTGCGGGGGGCCTCAATGAGCAGTTCTTC. As protein: CASSFAGGLNEQFF.

V usage is TRBV7-6 and J usage is TRBJ2-2; tentative D call: TRBD2 (6 bases). The CDR3 is 17 amino acids. The germline V gene has CDR1 SGHVS and CDR2 FNYEAQ. V dropped 0 bases and J dropped 5 bases, with 16 bases sitting between them. As DNA, the CDR3 is TGTGCCAGCAGCTTAGCCCCGCACGGGGCGGGAACCGGGGAGCTGTTTTTT. This sequence encodes CASSLAPHGAGTGELFF. Based on the CDR3 plus reference TRBV7-6 and TRBJ2-2, the full variable domain is GAGVSQSPRYKVTKRGQDVALRCDPISGHVSLYWYRQALGQGPEFLTYFNYEAQQDKSGLPNDRFSAERPEGSISTLTIQRTEQRDSAMYRCASSLAPHGAGTGELFFGEGSRLTVL.

J is TRBJ2-6 and V is TRBV5-1; D is unclear. V gave up 7 bases and J gave up 3 bases, with 2 bases separating them. The CDR3 contains 11 residues. Germline CDR1 is SGHRS and CDR2 is YFSETQ. The CDR3 DNA reads as TGCGCCAGCTATGGGGCCAACGTCCTGACTTTC. Its translation: CASYGANVLTF.

The chain is built from TRBV2 and TRBJ2-2; 8 nucleotides match TRBD1. The J segment lost 6 bases and the V segment lost 5 bases, leaving 8 bases of the junction unmatched. This CDR3 spans 15 amino acids. The germline CDR1 and CDR2 sequences are SNHLY and FYNNEI. CDR3 in DNA: TGTGCCAGCAGTCCGACAGGGGTGCAGGCCGGGGAGCTGTTTTTT. Translation gives CASSPTGVQAGELFF.

This clone has a handful of counts. The V and J genes are TRBV23-1 and TRBJ1-1; 8 bases match TRBD1. TRBV23-1 is assigned to the ORF class and has an uncertain function. V gave up 4 bases and J gave up 2 bases; unmatched junction bases: 6. The CDR3 contains 15 residues. CDR3 residues: CASSPRTGSNTEAFF. The CDR3 nucleotides read TGCGCCAGCAGTCCTCGGACAGGGAGCAACACTGAAGCTTTCTTT.

The V gene is TRBV7-9, the J gene TRBJ1-1; 8 positions match TRBD1. The CDR3 length is 14 residues. V lost 5 bases and J lost 5; bases outside the gene matches: 7. Germline CDR1 reads SEHNR; CDR2 reads FQNEAQ (reference sequence). CDR3 in amino acids: CASSPQGVHTEAFF. For the CDR3, the DNA is TGTGCCAGCAGCCCACAGGGGGTTCATACTGAAGCTTTCTTT.

The chain couples TRBV29-1 to TRBJ1-2; D not resolved. Germline V gene data show CDR1 as SQVTM and CDR2 as ANQGSEA. The germline V and J ends were trimmed by 2 bases and 4 bases, with 14 bases remaining between them. The CDR3 is made up of 14 amino acids. Here the CDR3 DNA reads TGCAGCGTTGAAAGTCCAGATCAGATCTATGGCTACACCTTC. This encodes CSVESPDQIYGYTF.